This T cell receptor (beta chain) was captured in a study of blood T cell repertoires in COVID-19. About the study: The United States, Italy and Spain provided the acute and convalescent COVID-19 samples. The cDNA or gDNA used as material had been derived from T cells, B-cell-depleted T cells, or PBMCs.

Under the authors' procedure: Amplification of reference gene primers provided the estimated nucleated cell counts. The data were produced by immunoSEQ multiplex PCR, yet TCRdb's version contains in-frame clones alone and is incomplete. The V and J calls and the clone size are those of that table, but D and trimming were determined from the DNA. Among approximately 200,000 clones listed, around 87% were seen once. Trimming cost V 6 bases and J 7 bases; bases outside gene matches: 10. Germline assignment: CDR1 LNHDA and CDR2 SQIVND (reference sequence). The CDR3 length is 16 residues. The chain couples TRBV19 to TRBJ1-5, with 12 bases fitting TRBD1. The sample consisted of peripheral blood. This receptor was identified in a woman in her 30s with active or convalescent COVID-19. In nucleotides, the CDR3 is TGTGCCAGTAGGCCACCGGGACAGGGGGCAGGACAGCCCCAGCATTTT. This encodes CASRPPGQGAGQPQHF.